This T cell receptor (beta chain) appears in the sequencing data of a study of blood T cell repertoires in COVID-19. The CDR3 sequence is 16 residues long. Germline V gene lookup returns CDR1 GTSNPN and CDR2 SVGIG (reference sequence). V shed 0 bases, J shed 1 base, and the junction held 6 bases outside the gene matches. Profiled with immunoSEQ multiplex PCR; TCRdb holds only in-frame clones, not every one. This table holds 70,000 to 85,000 clones, less than 95% found once. Source material: peripheral blood. This chain connects TRBV30 to TRBJ2-7, with 10 bases that match TRBD2. The TCR comes from a woman in her sixties with active COVID-19. The CDR3 here is CAWSVKGGLASYEQYF. Here the CDR3 DNA reads TGTGCCTGGAGTGTAAAGGGGGGACTAGCGTCCTACGAGCAGTACTTC.